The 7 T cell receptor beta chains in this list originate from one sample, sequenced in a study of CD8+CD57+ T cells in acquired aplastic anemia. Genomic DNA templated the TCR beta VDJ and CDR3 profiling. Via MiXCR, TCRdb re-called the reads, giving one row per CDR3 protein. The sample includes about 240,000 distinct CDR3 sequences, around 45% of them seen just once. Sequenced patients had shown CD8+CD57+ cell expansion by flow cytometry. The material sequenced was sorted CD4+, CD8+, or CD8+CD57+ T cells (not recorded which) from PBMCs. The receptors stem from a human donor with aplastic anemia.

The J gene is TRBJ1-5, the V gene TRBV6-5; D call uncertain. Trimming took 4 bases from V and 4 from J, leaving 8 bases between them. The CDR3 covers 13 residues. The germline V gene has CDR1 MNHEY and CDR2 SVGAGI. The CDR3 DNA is TGTGCCAGCAGTTCGACGGATAATCAGCCCCAGCATTTT. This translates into CASSSTDNQPQHF.

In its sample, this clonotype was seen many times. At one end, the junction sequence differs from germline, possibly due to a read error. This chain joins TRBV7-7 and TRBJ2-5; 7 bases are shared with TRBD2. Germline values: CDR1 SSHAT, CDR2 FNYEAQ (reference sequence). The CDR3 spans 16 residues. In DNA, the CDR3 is TGTGCTAGCAGCAATGGGGAGGGTTCACCCCCGGAGACCCAGTACTTC. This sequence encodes CASSNGEGSPPETQYF.

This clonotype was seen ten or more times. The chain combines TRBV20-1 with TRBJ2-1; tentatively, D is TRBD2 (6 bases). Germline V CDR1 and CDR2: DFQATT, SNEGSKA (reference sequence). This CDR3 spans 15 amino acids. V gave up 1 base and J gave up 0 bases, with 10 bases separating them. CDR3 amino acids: CSARARRASYNEQFF. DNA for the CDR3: TGCAGTGCTAGAGCTAGGAGGGCCTCCTACAATGAGCAGTTCTTC.

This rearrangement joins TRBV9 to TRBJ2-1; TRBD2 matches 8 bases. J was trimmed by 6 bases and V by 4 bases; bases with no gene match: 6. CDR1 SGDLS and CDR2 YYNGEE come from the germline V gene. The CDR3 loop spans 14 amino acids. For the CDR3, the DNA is TGTGCCAGCAGCCAGGCGGGAGGCCTCAATGAGCAGTTCTTC. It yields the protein CASSQAGGLNEQFF.

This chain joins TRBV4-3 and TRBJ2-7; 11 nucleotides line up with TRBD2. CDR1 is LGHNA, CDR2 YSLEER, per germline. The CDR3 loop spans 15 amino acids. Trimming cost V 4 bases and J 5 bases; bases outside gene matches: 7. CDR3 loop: CASSPRGTSGNEQYF. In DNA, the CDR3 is TGCGCCAGCAGCCCCCGAGGGACTAGCGGAAACGAGCAGTACTTC.

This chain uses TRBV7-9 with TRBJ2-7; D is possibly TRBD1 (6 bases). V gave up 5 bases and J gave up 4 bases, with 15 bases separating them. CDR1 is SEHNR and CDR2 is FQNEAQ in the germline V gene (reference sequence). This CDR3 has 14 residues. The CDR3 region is CASSRRDKLYEQYF. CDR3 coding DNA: TGTGCCAGCAGCCGCCGGGACAAACTTTACGAGCAGTACTTC.

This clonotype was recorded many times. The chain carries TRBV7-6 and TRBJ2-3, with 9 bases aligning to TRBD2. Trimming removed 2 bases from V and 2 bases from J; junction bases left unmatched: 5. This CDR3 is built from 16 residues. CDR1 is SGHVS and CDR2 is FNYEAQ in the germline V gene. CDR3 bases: TGTGCCAGCAGCTTAAGAGGACTAGCGCCCACAGATACGCAGTATTTT. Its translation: CASSLRGLAPTDTQYF. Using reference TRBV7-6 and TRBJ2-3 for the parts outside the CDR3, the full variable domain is GAGVSQSPRYKVTKRGQDVALRCDPISGHVSLYWYRQALGQGPEFLTYFNYEAQQDKSGLPNDRFSAERPEGSISTLTIQRTEQRDSAMYRCASSLRGLAPTDTQYFGPGTRLTVL.